This T cell receptor beta chain appears in the sequencing data of a study of cytomegalovirus exposure and HLA in healthy donors. Study findings and constraints: Across donors, most TCRs were seen rarely, yet some public ones were widespread. A later analysis linked a missense DCLRE1C variant to TCR beta V- and J-gene trimming.

The PCR employed 60 Vbeta primers together with 13 Jbeta primers. The protocol was immunoSEQ multiplex PCR, while the TCRdb copy is restricted to in-frame clones and leaves out a portion. The profile covers nearly 200,000 clones, with about 90% appearing a single time and around 1.2% taken by the ten largest. The CDR3 is made up of 14 amino acids. Germline-derived CDR1 and CDR2 are SGDLS and YYNGEE. Trimming removed 7 bases from V and 1 base from J; junction bases left unmatched: 6. Concerning this clone: The antigen remains undetermined.

This TCR came from a man aged 25-40 years in good health and CMV-seronegative. Material for sequencing was PBMCs. The V and J genes are TRBV9 and TRBJ1-1; 8 bases map to TRBD1. The CDR3 loop is CASRTGTWNTEAFF. For the CDR3, the DNA is TGTGCCAGCCGGACAGGGACTTGGAACACTGAAGCTTTCTTT.